This paragraph reports one T cell receptor beta chain. No antigen is known for it. The sample belongs to a study of T cells in localized non-small cell lung cancer. Study outcomes and limitations: There was higher T cell clonality in uninvolved adjacent lung than in tumor, and it was highest there. Median around 56 top-100 tumor clones were shared with paired adjacent lung.

CDR1 MGHDK and CDR2 SYGVNS come from the germline V gene. V dropped 4 bases and J dropped 8 bases, with 14 bases sitting between them. The length of the CDR3 is 13 residues. The data were produced by immunoSEQ multiplex PCR, yet TCRdb's version contains in-frame clones alone and is incomplete. This table holds roughly 58,000 clones, approximately 80% found once. The source was PBMCs, collected before any cancer treatment. The clonotype originates from a man aged 40 to 70 with stage II lung adenocarcinoma. V and J are TRBV25-1 and TRBJ1-2, with a weak D call TRBD1 (6 bases). CDR3 nucleotides: TGTGCCAGCAGTGGACTTACAGGGTGGGGCTACACCTTC. Protein: CASSGLTGWGYTF.